This is a list of T cell receptor beta chains from one sample in a study of T cells in Graves' hyperthyroidism and ophthalmopathy. TCRdb itself ran the multiplex PCR reads through MiXCR, one entry per CDR3 protein. The sample holds about 350,000 distinct CDR3 sequences; about 15% are singletons and the top ten take just under 25%. The sample taken for sequencing was blood. These receptors were obtained from a woman between 25 and 40 years old with Graves' hyperthyroidism. Each CDR3 is given with its conserved first and last residue. Fields, in order: V gene, J gene, CDR3 protein.

TRBV28	TRBJ1-4	CASSQQGSSDEKLFF
TRBV28	TRBJ2-7	CASSTRGGSYEQYF
TRBV14	TRBJ2-1	CASSQLTRPSYNEQFF
TRBV6-2/TRBV6-3	TRBJ2-2	CASSRTSAHGELFF
TRBV6-2/TRBV6-3	TRBJ2-7	CASSRDYTVPYEQYF
TRBV20-1	TRBJ2-1	CSAQHDRHYDEQFF
TRBV7-9	TRBJ2-5	CASSEETGVVETQYF
TRBV7-8	TRBJ2-5	CASSSRTSRTQYF
TRBV20-1	TRBJ2-5	CSARSLRTQYF
TRBV6-1	TRBJ2-5	CASSEGGGYGGTQYF
TRBV20-1	TRBJ2-1	CSASRTSGSYNEQFF
TRBV6-1	TRBJ1-5	CASSPNGVSPQHF
TRBV2	TRBJ2-2	CASRRGDTGELFF
TRBV20-1	TRBJ1-5	CSARSLGGLNSNQPQHF
TRBV28	TRBJ2-7	CASNHRRQGEYEQYF
TRBV24-1	TRBJ1-2	CATSDPGHYTF